This paragraph covers one TCR beta chain sequence. Its antigen is unknown. Sequencing used immunoSEQ multiplex PCR; TCRdb keeps in-frame clones, though not all of them. This table holds fewer than 85,000 clones, 80% to 95% found once. This sample stems from a study of OX40 agonist ivuxolimab in advanced cancers. Turning to the study itself: Each patient was given ivuxolimab into a vein every 2 weeks, at 0.01 to 10 mg/kg. Aged about 20 to 85 with a mean of about 60 years, they were around 85% male. Whole-study results and caveats: Individuals who were partial responders at 0.1-3.0 mg/kg had clonal expansion that ranked among the lowest.

CDR3 length: 12 amino acids. Per the germline V gene, CDR1 is SQVTM and CDR2 is ANQGSEA. V lost 2 bases and J 3 bases, leaving 8 bases between the germline ends. The material sequenced was CD4+ or CD8+ T cells sorted from blood, taken in a trial of the OX40 agonist ivuxolimab. J is TRBJ2-7 and V is TRBV29-1; tentative D call: TRBD2 (6 bases). The origin of this receptor is an adult with an advanced solid tumor such as melanoma, head and neck, liver or kidney cancer. The CDR3 bases are TGCAGCGTTGAATCGGAGGGCTACGAGCAGTACTTC. Its protein product is CSVESEGYEQYF.